The sequence of this TCR beta chain was determined in a study of control samples from healthy donors and cancer patients. Sequencing was performed with immunoSEQ multiplex PCR; in TCRdb, only in-frame clones are kept and a portion is missing. The sample shows 100,000 to 150,000 clones, more than 75% of them seen only once. The CDR3 spans 16 residues. Trimming took 4 bases from V and 0 from J, leaving 14 bases between them. CDR1 KGHDR and CDR2 SFDVKD come from the germline V gene. This chain uses TRBV24-1 with TRBJ2-5; no clear D gene. The material sequenced was blood. The receptor was derived from a man in his 60s in good health. The CDR3 sequence: CATSDQDARYQETQYF. DNA of the CDR3: TGTGCCACCAGTGACCAAGACGCGAGGTACCAAGAGACCCAGTACTTC.